Given below is one TCR beta chain in context. What it recognizes is unknown. Only in-frame clones appear in the TCRdb table, and some are missing; sequencing was by immunoSEQ multiplex PCR. The sample yields around 100,000 clones, around 93% seen once. This specimen comes from a study of siplizumab effects on memory and regulatory T cells. General study results and limits: Unstimulated subsets captured only a minor fraction of alloreactive clones. Siplizumab led to significantly less abundant alloreactive sequences that could be traced back to unstimulated CD4+ memory cells. The authors did not confirm suppressive function in proliferating Tregs from siplizumab cultures. Siplizumab gave mappable alloreactive CD4+ clones an average Treg-derived fraction of under 75%, against 26.9% in controls.

Germline trimming cut 3 bases from V and 5 bases from J; bases unmatched to any gene: 12. Germline V gene lookup returns CDR1 LNHDA and CDR2 SQIVND (reference sequence). CDR3 size: 16 residues. V gene TRBV19 combines with J gene TRBJ2-7; 8 nucleotides align to TRBD2. The source is a human donor in good health. The sequenced sample was non-Treg CD4+ T cells sorted from blood. The CDR3 is CASSMASAGVGDEQYF. The CDR3 coding sequence is TGTGCCAGTAGTATGGCTTCAGCGGGAGTTGGTGACGAGCAGTACTTC.